This T cell receptor (beta chain) was recorded in a study of graft-versus-host responses after intestinal transplantation. Study background: For two to three years after anti-thymocyte globulin induction, all recipients took tacrolimus and steroids.

Deletions cut 11 bases from V and 6 bases from J, with 16 bases between. CDR1 is SEHNR, CDR2 FQNEAQ, per germline (reference sequence). This CDR3 is 12 amino acids long. Method: immunoSEQ multiplex PCR; TCRdb's copy keeps in-frame clones and lacks some. This repertoire shows tens of thousands of clones, about 94% found once; its top ten account for 0.76%. This clonotype originated in a human patient who received an intestinal transplant, so some T cells may come from the graft donor. The material was PBMCs, obtained 16 days after intestinal transplant. The rearrangement joins TRBV7-9 to TRBJ1-1; TRBD1 is a possible D gene (5 bases). CDR3 amino acids: CAGAGGMPEAFF. The CDR3 DNA is TGTGCCGGGGCCGGCGGGATGCCTGAAGCTTTCTTT.